These 10 T cell receptor beta chains share one sample of origin, sequenced in a study of blood T cell repertoires in COVID-19. The table came from immunoSEQ multiplex PCR; TCRdb's copy has only in-frame clones and leaves some out. The top ten clones hold around 1.5% of a sample with a few hundred thousand clones, approximately 85% of them seen once. The sequencing sample was made of peripheral blood. The receptors originated from a woman in her forties or fifties with acute or convalescent COVID-19.

This chain links TRBV28 with TRBJ1-5; 9 nucleotides line up with TRBD1. From germline, CDR1 is MDHEN and CDR2 SYDVKM. CDR3 length: 15 amino acids. V shed 8 bases, J shed 2 bases, and the junction held 7 bases outside the gene matches. Here the CDR3 DNA reads TGTGCCAGCGTTCTGACAGGGGGAGGCAATCAGCCCCAGCATTTT. This translates into CASVLTGGGNQPQHF.

J is TRBJ1-4 and V is TRBV6-5, with D uncertain. Germline assignment: CDR1 MNHEY and CDR2 SVGAGI. The germline V and J ends were trimmed by 6 bases and 5 bases, with 10 bases remaining between them. The length of the CDR3 is 13 residues. CDR3 bases: TGTGCCAGCAGGCCTACTGAAAATGAAAAACTGTTTTTT. It codes for CASRPTENEKLFF.

This chain joins TRBV9 and TRBJ1-3, with TRBD1 matching over 10 bases. Germline-derived CDR1 and CDR2 are SGDLS and YYNGEE. V dropped 4 bases and J dropped 9; count of bases not matched to a gene: 10. This CDR3 is built from 15 residues. As DNA, the CDR3 is TGTGCCAGCAGCCCCGGGACAGGGGATACAAGCACCATATATTTT. Translating it yields CASSPGTGDTSTIYF. Supplemented by reference TRBV9 and TRBJ1-3, the full variable domain reads DSGVTQTPKHLITATGQRVTLRCSPRSGDLSVYWYQQSLDQGLQFLIQYYNGEERAKGNILERFSAQQFPDLHSELNLSSLELGDSALYFCASSPGTGDTSTIYFGEGSWLTVV.

The genes are TRBV5-4 and TRBJ1-1; D gene unclear. This CDR3 is built from 16 residues. The germline CDR1 and CDR2 sequences are SGHNT and YYREEE (reference sequence). V dropped 0 bases and J dropped 2 bases, with 14 bases sitting between them. This chain's CDR3 is CASSLENIRGNTEAFF. The DNA of the CDR3 is TGTGCCAGCAGCTTGGAGAACATACGGGGAAACACTGAAGCTTTCTTT.

This chain uses TRBV5-5 with TRBJ2-5; a possible D gene is TRBD1 (5 bases). The germline gives CDR1 SGHKS, CDR2 YYEKEE (reference sequence). This CDR3 spans 13 amino acids. V was clipped by 4 bases and J by 2 bases, with 9 bases between them. CDR3 in amino acids: CASSTDSQETQYF. In DNA, the CDR3 is TGTGCCAGCAGCACAGACAGTCAAGAGACCCAGTACTTC.

This CDR3 is CAISPSGAGQPQHF. DNA for the CDR3: TGTGCCATCAGTCCGAGCGGGGCCGGGCAGCCCCAGCATTTT. This chain links TRBV10-3 with TRBJ1-5; possible D gene TRBD1, 5 bases. Germline values: CDR1 ENHRY, CDR2 SYGVKD. The CDR3 is 14 amino acids. Trimming cost V 5 bases and J 7 bases, with 15 bases left between them.

This chain links TRBV15 with TRBJ1-1; 7 nucleotides agree with TRBD1. The length of the CDR3 is 15 residues. J lost 1 base, V lost 0 bases, and 2 bases had no gene match. CDR1 and CDR2 from the germline V gene are LNHNV and YYDKDF (reference sequence). The CDR3 nucleotides are TGTGCCACCAGCAGAGAACGGACAGGGAACACTGAAGCTTTCTTT. Its protein product is CATSRERTGNTEAFF.

This chain links TRBV15 with TRBJ1-5; 7 bases are a match to TRBD1. Germline trimming cut 0 bases from V and 6 bases from J; bases unmatched to any gene: 2. CDR3 size: 14 residues. In germline, CDR1 is LNHNV, CDR2 YYDKDF (reference sequence). CDR3 sequence: CATSREQGLQPQHF. DNA of the CDR3: TGTGCCACCAGCAGAGAACAGGGGCTTCAGCCCCAGCATTTT.

This clone has only a few counts. The V call is TRBV24-1, the J call TRBJ2-1; 10 bases are shared with TRBD2. Per the germline V gene, CDR1 is KGHDR and CDR2 is SFDVKD. This CDR3 contains 15 residues. V dropped 3 bases and J dropped 8; count of bases not matched to a gene: 6. For the CDR3, the DNA is TGTGCCACCAGTGATATGGGACTAGCGAACCATGAGCAGTTCTTC. This gives the protein CATSDMGLANHEQFF.

V gene TRBV7-8 combines with J gene TRBJ2-7; TRBD1 aligns across 11 bases. The germline gives CDR1 SGHVS, CDR2 FQNEAQ. The CDR3 has 17 residues. V shed 5 bases and J 2 bases; nucleotides not matched to a gene: 11. CDR3: CASSQRHPGQGAYEQYF. The CDR3 nucleotides read TGTGCCAGCAGCCAGCGACATCCGGGACAGGGGGCCTACGAGCAGTACTTC.